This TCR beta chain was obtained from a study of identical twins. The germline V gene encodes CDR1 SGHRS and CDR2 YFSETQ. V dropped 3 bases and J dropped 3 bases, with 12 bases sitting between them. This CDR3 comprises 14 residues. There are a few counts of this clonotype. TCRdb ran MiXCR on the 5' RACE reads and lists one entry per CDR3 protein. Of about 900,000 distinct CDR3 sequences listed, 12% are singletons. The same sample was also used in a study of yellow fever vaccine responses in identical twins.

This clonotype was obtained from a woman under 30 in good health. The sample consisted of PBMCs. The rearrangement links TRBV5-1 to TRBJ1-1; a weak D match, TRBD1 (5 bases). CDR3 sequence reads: CASSSQPRDTEAFF. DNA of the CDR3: TGCGCCAGCAGCTCTCAGCCCAGGGACACTGAAGCTTTCTTT.